The 6 T cell receptor beta chains presented below share a single source sample, sequenced in a study of T cell repertoires in cytomegalovirus infection. What these receptors recognize is not known. One entry per CDR3 protein, called by TCRdb with MiXCR from the reads. The data show some 700,000 distinct CDR3 sequences, roughly a third seen once. Here the sequenced sample was cultured PBMCs, taken from culture after CMV antigen stimulation. All receptors come from a human donor in good health (CMV status not recorded). Some clones in this sample may be carry-over from other donors' samples.

The chain uses TRBV6-1 and TRBJ1-5; a weak D match, TRBD1 (5 bases). V gave up 7 bases and J gave up 1 base, with 14 bases separating them. There are 15 residues in the CDR3. The germline CDR1 and CDR2 sequences are MNHNS and SASEGT. The CDR3 reads CASIPSEGSNQPQHF. The CDR3 DNA is TGTGCCAGCATCCCGTCAGAGGGGAGCAATCAGCCCCAGCATTTT.

This clonotype was counted ten times or more. V usage is TRBV7-8 and J usage is TRBJ2-7; D gene uncertain. The CDR3 has 15 residues. V was shortened by 0 bases and J by 4 bases, with 13 bases between the two germline ends. Germline CDR1 is SGHVS and CDR2 is FQNEAQ. The CDR3 loop reads CASSLAGSTAYEQYF. In DNA form, the CDR3 reads TGTGCCAGCAGCTTAGCGGGATCGACGGCGTACGAGCAGTACTTC.

The rearrangement joins TRBV4-1 to TRBJ2-7; possible D gene TRBD2, 5 bases. This CDR3 comprises 18 residues. V lost 4 bases and J lost 7, with 29 bases in between. Germline V gene data show CDR1 as MGHRA and CDR2 as YSYEKL. The CDR3 nucleotides are TGCGCCAGCAGCCCCGCAGGTCGGGTTGGCGAACTAGTACGTGAGCAGTACTTC. This codes for CASSPAGRVGELVREQYF.

The gene calls are TRBV6-1 and TRBJ2-3; the match to TRBD1 covers 7 bases. V shed 7 bases and J 0 bases; nucleotides not matched to a gene: 7. The CDR3 runs to 15 residues. Germline CDR1 and CDR2: MNHNS and SASEGT. The CDR3 region is CASNPDRVSTDTQYF. CDR3 sequence (DNA): TGTGCCAGCAATCCTGACAGGGTCAGCACAGATACGCAGTATTTT.

This clonotype was counted once. V usage is TRBV19 and J usage is TRBJ2-4, with TRBD2 matching over 7 bases. The germline V gene encodes CDR1 LNHDA and CDR2 SQIVND (reference sequence). The CDR3 length is 14 residues. V shed 4 bases, J shed 4 bases, and the junction held 4 bases outside the gene matches. CDR3 nucleotides: TGTGCCAGTAGTACTAGCGGAAATAAAAACATTCAGTACTTC. Its protein is CASSTSGNKNIQYF. The whole variable domain, remainder taken from reference TRBV19 and TRBJ2-4, is DGGITQSPKYLFRKEGQNVTLSCEQNLNHDAMYWYRQDPGQGLRLIYYSQIVNDFQKGDIAEGYSVSREKKESFPLTVTSAQKNPTAFYLCASSTSGNKNIQYFGAGTRLSVL.

This clonotype was counted between two and nine times. This rearrangement joins TRBV2 to TRBJ1-1; TRBD1 agrees at 11 bases. After removal of 4 bases from V and 5 bases from J, the junction contained 3 bases not matched to a gene. Germline V gene sequence: CDR1 SNHLY, CDR2 FYNNEI. CDR3 size: 14 residues. In nucleotides, the CDR3 is TGTGCCAGCAGTGGGACAGGGGGCCGGACTGAAGCTTTCTTT. It encodes CASSGTGGRTEAFF.